This is a list of T cell receptor beta chains from one sample in a study of T cell repertoires in cytomegalovirus infection. No antigen has been identified for these receptors. TCRdb reanalysed the reads using MiXCR and keeps one entry per CDR3 protein. There are 250,000 to 300,000 distinct CDR3 sequences in the sample; less than 25% occur only once, and roughly a fifth lies in the top ten. The sample was cultured PBMCs, taken from culture after CMV antigen stimulation. The receptors originated from a human donor in good health (CMV status not recorded). Some clones in this sample may be carry-over from other donors' samples. Each CDR3 is given without its conserved first and last residue. Each record gives: J gene, clone size, V gene, CDR3 protein. Some rows have no size entry. The others give once, few or many, or a class for an expanded clone.

TRBJ2-5 | few | TRBV7-2 | ASSLVVSGGGETQY
TRBJ2-1 | few | TRBV12-3/TRBV12-4 | ASSLALPSGTYNEQF
TRBJ1-1 | few | TRBV20-1 | SARGLPYTEAF
TRBJ2-4 | - | TRBV19 | ASSDSGLAGGTRY
TRBJ1-5 | few | TRBV6-6 | ASKRGPGGNQPQH
TRBJ2-2 | many | TRBV7-6 | ASRRGTVNTGELF
TRBJ2-5 | few | TRBV12-3/TRBV12-4 | ASTEGETQY
TRBJ2-5 | - | TRBV9 | ASSVGFVGQGIETQY
TRBJ2-3 | - | TRBV7-9 | ASSNRQVDTQY
TRBJ2-1 | many | TRBV7-2 | ASSGNRGNEQF
TRBJ2-3 | - | TRBV20-1 | SAPSGSTDTQY
TRBJ1-2 | few | TRBV5-8 | ASSLVGEQGGYT
TRBJ2-1 | - | TRBV3-1 | ASSLHLPGLGANEQF
TRBJ2-1 | - | TRBV5-1 | ASSNHRGPFDNEQF
TRBJ2-1 | - | TRBV7-2 | ASSNPAEQF
TRBJ2-1 | - | TRBV7-2 | ASSLGRIGTSGRAGSYNEQF
TRBJ2-5 | few | TRBV6-5 | ASSFTGWNQETQY
TRBJ1-1 | - | TRBV12-3/TRBV12-4 | ASSLGDWGTEAF
TRBJ1-1 | - | TRBV5-4 | ASSRGGQGGGNTEAF
TRBJ1-6 | - | TRBV12-3/TRBV12-4 | ASRNRDAGDSPLH
TRBJ1-2 | many | TRBV6-2/TRBV6-3 | ASRTRNYGYT
TRBJ2-5 | - | TRBV10-3 | AISEGSSLKETQY
TRBJ1-4 | few | TRBV7-8 | ASSPMGGTGGKLF
TRBJ2-5 | many | TRBV6-1 | ASSDPAGGRQTQY
TRBJ2-7 | many | TRBV12-3/TRBV12-4 | ASSFSGSSYEQY
TRBJ2-3 | few | TRBV12-3/TRBV12-4 | ASSPRTSTQY
TRBJ2-7 | - | TRBV28 | ASSTGQGSFHEQY
TRBJ1-4 | few | TRBV19 | ASSNGRSLNEKLF
TRBJ2-7 | many | TRBV12-3/TRBV12-4 | ASSFSGSDTYEQY
TRBJ1-5 | - | TRBV4-3 | ASSFGTGTNQPQH
TRBJ2-3 | - | TRBV4-3 | ASSQESGKYTDTQY
TRBJ2-1 | - | TRBV7-2 | ASSFGGTYNEQF
TRBJ1-1 | - | TRBV7-6 | ASSTRRSGGRTEAF
TRBJ2-7 | - | TRBV20-1 | SARDLGRSSYEQY
TRBJ1-3 | few | TRBV4-3 | ASSQGLSGNTIY
TRBJ2-6 | once | TRBV5-1 | ASSLEGTTYSGANVLT
TRBJ2-3 | many | TRBV7-2 | ASSYSLADTQY
TRBJ2-2 | - | TRBV12-5 | ASAPIGSGELF
TRBJ2-1 | many | TRBV7-2 | ASRAGQLYNEQF
TRBJ2-1 | - | TRBV4-3 | ASSPSFSGGGHEQF
TRBJ2-7 | - | TRBV7-6 | ASSPRDFYEQY
TRBJ2-2 | many | TRBV7-6 | ASSFSGLGNTGELF
TRBJ1-1 | many | TRBV7-2 | ASSLLETLEAF
TRBJ1-3 | - | TRBV29-1 | SATILSGNTIY
TRBJ1-3 | - | TRBV24-1 | ATSEQAGNTIY
TRBJ2-1 | few | TRBV27 | ASSPFRISSYNEQF
TRBJ2-2 | - | TRBV20-1 | SATDRVAGELF
TRBJ2-3 | few | TRBV2 | ASLDPGNTDTQY
TRBJ2-1 | few | TRBV4-1 | ASSQDPGLGAGEQF
TRBJ2-5 | few | TRBV20-1 | SVSEGRETQY
TRBJ1-5 | few | TRBV9 | ASSVYSNQPQH
TRBJ1-5 | - | TRBV5-1 | ASSRGTDGQPQH
TRBJ1-5 | - | TRBV12-3/TRBV12-4 | ASSQIHRGLTVNQPQH
TRBJ2-1 | - | TRBV7-2 | ASSLPRGQGGRNEQF
TRBJ2-6 | many | TRBV7-6 | ASSPRDTVLSGANVLT
TRBJ2-7 | - | TRBV20-1 | SAFASQGSYEQY
TRBJ2-2 | - | TRBV10-3 | AISDWPSGTGELF